This TCR beta chain appears in the sequencing data of a study of blood T cell repertoires in COVID-19. Study context: Whether acute or convalescent, the COVID-19 samples came from the United States, Italy and Spain.

Germline V gives CDR1 SGHNT, CDR2 YENEEA. Trimming took 1 base from V and 1 from J, leaving 10 bases between them. The CDR3 totals 16 residues. The assay was immunoSEQ multiplex PCR, and TCRdb's table has in-frame clones only and misses some. The top ten hold about 4% of the sample, which has about 260,000 clones, around 86% seen once. This TCR was recovered from a man younger than 35 with active or convalescent COVID-19. Sequencing was performed on peripheral blood. The chain links TRBV11-3 to TRBJ1-4; the D gene is possibly TRBD1 (5 bases). The CDR3 loop reads CASSLGGPGTNEKLFF. The CDR3 coding sequence is TGTGCCAGCAGCTTAGGGGGCCCGGGAACTAATGAAAAACTGTTTTTT.